What follows are 23 T cell receptor beta chains derived from one specimen sequenced in a study of T cell responses to AZD1222 COVID-19 vaccine (dated by TCRdb to the early 2020s). The intended sense of this specimen's time point label: about 28 days (+/-7) after the second vaccine dose. Receptor amplification or capture employed the immunoSEQ multiplex PCR assay. In its TCRdb copy, this immuneACCESS table keeps in-frame sequences only and misses some clones. Where compared with another copy, unresolved V genes explain less than half of these, and the others have no known cause. The sample profile shows 110,000 to 150,000 clones; roughly 90% of them were found once. Together, the top ten hold 1.9% of the sample. Sequenced material: peripheral blood, taken 28 days after the second AZD1222 dose. The receptors here all came from an adult who received the AZD1222 COVID-19 vaccine.

This sequence joins TRBV3-1 (or the pseudogene TRBV3-2) and TRBJ1-1; D might be TRBD1 (6 bases). The V gene lost 5 bases and the J gene lost 10 bases, with 14 bases spanning the gap. The CDR3 extends over 12 amino acids. Per the germline V gene, CDR1 is LGHDT and CDR2 is YNNKEL (reference sequence). The DNA for the CDR3 is TGTGCCAGCAGCGATAGGGGGTATGGAGCTTTCTTT. It encodes CASSDRGYGAFF.

The chain recombines TRBV5-5 with TRBJ2-3, with D uncertain. The CDR3 consists of 14 residues. CDR1 and CDR2 from the germline V gene are SGHKS and YYEKEE (reference sequence). Trimming pared 4 bases from V and 2 bases from J, leaving 11 bases between. The CDR3: CASSQDPITDTQYF. In DNA, the CDR3 is TGTGCCAGCAGCCAGGATCCCATCACAGATACGCAGTATTTT.

The chain carries TRBV7-9 and TRBJ1-2, with 7 nucleotides matching TRBD1. Trimming removed 5 bases from V and 4 bases from J; junction bases left unmatched: 10. Germline V gene data show CDR1 as SEHNR and CDR2 as FQNEAQ (reference sequence). The CDR3 loop spans 15 amino acids. DNA of the CDR3: TGTGCCAGCAGCCCGAGGGACAGAACCGTCTATGGCTACACCTTC. This sequence encodes CASSPRDRTVYGYTF. Variable domain in full (rest from reference TRBV7-9 and TRBJ1-2): DTGVSQNPRHKITKRGQNVTFRCDPISEHNRLYWYRQTLGQGPEFLTYFQNEAQLEKSRLLSDRFSAERPKGSFSTLEIQRTEQGDSAMYLCASSPRDRTVYGYTFGSGTRLTVV.

The chain uses TRBV6-1 and TRBJ1-5, with TRBD1 as a possible D gene (6 bases). The CDR3 has 16 residues. The germline V gene has CDR1 MNHNS and CDR2 SASEGT. The V end lost 4 bases, the J end lost 2 bases, and 15 bases lay between the germline ends. The CDR3 DNA sequence: TGTGCCAGCAGTGCCGGGACACGATCCCGCAATCAGCCCCAGCATTTT. This translates into CASSAGTRSRNQPQHF.

The count of this clone is one. This rearrangement joins TRBV7-9 to TRBJ1-2, with 10 bases matching TRBD1. This CDR3 is built from 15 residues. V gave up 5 bases and J gave up 6 bases; unmatched junction bases: 9. In germline, CDR1 is SEHNR, CDR2 FQNEAQ (reference sequence). The chain's CDR3 is CASSPRTGGLDGYTF. For the CDR3, the DNA is TGTGCCAGCAGCCCCCGGACAGGGGGATTAGATGGCTACACCTTC.

The V and J genes are TRBV19 and TRBJ1-2; D is perhaps TRBD1 (6 bases). V shed 4 bases and J shed 0 bases, with 12 bases lying between them. This CDR3 spans 15 amino acids. The V gene's germline CDR1 is LNHDA and CDR2 SQIVND (reference sequence). CDR3 in DNA: TGTGCCAGTAGTAAAGACAGGCTGACTAACTATGGCTACACCTTC. It codes for CASSKDRLTNYGYTF.

The gene calls are TRBV2 and TRBJ1-1; 7 nucleotides line up with TRBD1. The length of the CDR3 is 16 residues. The germline CDR1 and CDR2 sequences are SNHLY and FYNNEI. With V trimmed by 5 bases and J by 1 base, 10 bases remained unmatched. In DNA, the CDR3 is TGTGCCAGCAGTCGACAGGGAATGGATAGGAACACTGAAGCTTTCTTT. It yields the protein CASSRQGMDRNTEAFF.

The rearrangement uses TRBV6-5 and TRBJ2-5; D not resolved. V lost 6 bases, J lost 7 bases, and 18 bases lay in between. From germline, CDR1 is MNHEY and CDR2 SVGAGI. The CDR3 extends over 14 amino acids. The CDR3 protein is CASRERSQWGTQYF. The CDR3 nucleotides are TGTGCCAGCAGGGAGCGCAGCCAGTGGGGGACCCAGTACTTC.

The chain combines TRBV9 with TRBJ2-3, with TRBD2 as a possible D gene (7 bases). Germline-derived CDR1 and CDR2 are SGDLS and YYNGEE. CDR3 size: 16 residues. Trimming took 0 bases from V and 6 from J, leaving 17 bases between them. The CDR3 sequence is CASSVAGGQTGDTQYF. The CDR3 DNA follows: TGTGCCAGCAGCGTAGCCGGGGGGCAGACAGGCGATACGCAGTATTTT.

The gene calls are TRBV21-1 and TRBJ2-7; whether TRBD2, the table's D call, matches the DNA was not checked. TRBV21-1 is a recognized pseudogene. The CDR3 covers 18 residues. This CDR3 is CASSKLSGRVSSAAEQYF. CDR3 nucleotide sequence: TGTGCCAGCAGCAAACTCAGCGGGAGGGTATCCTCGGCAGCCGAGCAGTACTTC.

This chain links TRBV6-5 with TRBJ1-3; perhaps TRBD1 as D (6 bases). There are 15 residues in the CDR3. V was clipped by 5 bases and J by 0 bases, with 11 bases between them. Germline V gene data show CDR1 as MNHEY and CDR2 as SVGAGI. The CDR3: CASSRQASSGNTIYF. The CDR3, as DNA: TGTGCCAGCAGTCGACAGGCCAGCTCTGGAAACACCATATATTTT.

This clone has a single count. The rearrangement uses TRBV6-1 and TRBJ1-2; no reliable D call. The CDR3 totals 15 residues. Germline CDR1 and CDR2: MNHNS and SASEGT. V was trimmed by 2 bases and J by 1 base, leaving 11 bases between them. CDR3 sequence: CASSELSTLNYGYTF. CDR3 nucleotide sequence: TGTGCCAGCAGTGAACTGTCTACCCTTAACTATGGCTACACCTTC.

J is TRBJ2-7 and V is TRBV7-9; 9 nucleotides match TRBD1. After removal of 2 bases from V and 4 bases from J, the junction contained 3 bases not matched to a gene. In germline, CDR1 is SEHNR, CDR2 FQNEAQ (reference sequence). The length of the CDR3 is 14 residues. The CDR3 loop reads CASSLRDRDYEQYF. The CDR3 bases are TGTGCCAGCAGCTTACGGGACAGGGATTACGAGCAGTACTTC.

V gene TRBV29-1 combines with J gene TRBJ2-7; 12 positions agree with TRBD2. CDR3 length: 16 residues. CDR1 is SQVTM and CDR2 is ANQGSEA in the germline V gene. V trimming: 4 bases; J trimming: 4 bases; junction bases outside the gene matches: 11. The DNA of the CDR3 is TGCAGCGTTGTCACCCCGACTAGCGGGAGCTCTTACGAGCAGTACTTC. As protein: CSVVTPTSGSSYEQYF.

The chain is built from TRBV5-1 and TRBJ2-3; unclear D gene. The length of the CDR3 is 16 residues. Germline values: CDR1 SGHRS, CDR2 YFSETQ. Trimming cost V 2 bases and J 2 bases, with 15 bases left between them. The CDR3 is CASSFPLSSSTDTQYF. The CDR3 DNA is TGCGCCAGCAGCTTCCCGCTCTCAAGCTCCACAGATACGCAGTATTTT.

This clone appeared a few times. The chain recombines TRBV7-3 with TRBJ2-7; TRBD1 matches at 11 bases. J was trimmed by 5 bases and V by 4 bases; bases with no gene match: 4. Germline V gene lookup returns CDR1 SGHTA and CDR2 FQGTGA. This CDR3 has 14 amino acids. CDR3 DNA sequence: TGTGCCAGCAGCTCTCGGACAGGGGGCGACGAGCAGTACTTC. Protein product: CASSSRTGGDEQYF.

This clone was counted only a few times. This sequence joins TRBV4-2 and TRBJ2-7, with 11 bases matching TRBD2. The CDR3 sequence is 17 residues long. Germline V lookup: CDR1 LGHNA, CDR2 YNFKEQ. V was pared by 0 bases and J by 3 bases, with 7 bases of the junction left unmatched. The CDR3 loop reads CASSQDPRTSGLYEQYF. Here the CDR3 DNA reads TGTGCCAGCAGCCAAGATCCCCGGACTAGCGGGCTCTACGAGCAGTACTTC.

The chain carries TRBV9 and TRBJ2-5, with TRBD2 as a possible D gene (6 bases). Germline V lookup: CDR1 SGDLS, CDR2 YYNGEE. V lost 6 bases, J lost 0 bases, and 15 bases lay in between. The CDR3 loop spans 15 amino acids. In nucleotides, the CDR3 is TGTGCCAGCACCCCGGGCAGCGGGTACCAAGAGACCCAGTACTTC. It codes for CASTPGSGYQETQYF.

This clone was picked up one time. The chain combines TRBV5-1 with TRBJ2-3; 7 nucleotides line up with TRBD1. Germline CDR1 and CDR2: SGHRS and YFSETQ. This CDR3 region has 17 residues. The J segment lost 2 bases and the V segment lost 4 bases, leaving 13 bases of the junction unmatched. This CDR3 reads CASSIQTGYYATDTQYF. The CDR3 nucleotides are TGCGCCAGCAGCATCCAGACAGGGTATTATGCCACAGATACGCAGTATTTT.

The genes are TRBV18 and TRBJ1-2; D remains unclear. Germline values: CDR1 KGHSH, CDR2 LQKENI. Deletions cut 3 bases from V and 1 base from J, with 9 bases between. The CDR3 has 14 residues. The CDR3 spells CASSPGGVNYGYTF. The CDR3 DNA sequence: TGTGCCAGCTCACCCGGCGGCGTTAACTATGGCTACACCTTC.

The chain links TRBV7-6 to TRBJ2-5, with D perhaps TRBD2 (6 bases). V was shortened by 4 bases and J by 4 bases, with 16 bases between the two germline ends. The CDR3 runs to 15 residues. CDR1 SGHVS and CDR2 FNYEAQ come from the germline V gene. The CDR3 bases are TGTGCCAGCAGCTCGAATACCGGGACTGCAGAGACCCAGTACTTC. This encodes CASSSNTGTAETQYF. Full variable domain (remainder filled in from reference TRBV7-6 and TRBJ2-5): GAGVSQSPRYKVTKRGQDVALRCDPISGHVSLYWYRQALGQGPEFLTYFNYEAQQDKSGLPNDRFSAERPEGSISTLTIQRTEQRDSAMYRCASSSNTGTAETQYFGPGTRLLVL.

The genes are TRBV7-6 and TRBJ2-3; 9 bases fit TRBD2. The CDR3 spans 16 residues. The germline V gene encodes CDR1 SGHVS and CDR2 FNYEAQ. V was clipped by 4 bases and J by 1 base; unmatched bases: 6. CDR3 coding DNA: TGTGCCAGCAGCTCCACTAGCGGGCCACGCACAGATACGCAGTATTTT. This sequence encodes CASSSTSGPRTDTQYF.

This clone was observed a single time. The chain has TRBV6-5 and TRBJ1-1, with D tentatively TRBD1 (6 bases). The CDR3 has 15 residues. The V gene lost 6 bases and the J gene lost 4 bases, with 18 bases spanning the gap. The germline CDR1 and CDR2 sequences are MNHEY and SVGAGI. This chain's CDR3 is CASSQTGAGATEAFF. CDR3 bases: TGTGCCAGCAGCCAAACTGGGGCAGGGGCCACTGAAGCTTTCTTT.